This TCR beta chain derives from a study of spatial heterogeneity in lung cancer. Carried by each TCR cDNA molecule was a unique molecular identifier. TCRdb reprocessed the 5' RACE reads with MiXCR, giving one entry per CDR3 protein. The sample consists of about 42,000 distinct CDR3 sequences, about 6.5% of them appearing once. The V end lost 4 bases, the J end lost 5 bases, and 11 bases lay between the germline ends. The germline CDR1 and CDR2 sequences are LGHNA and YSLEER. The CDR3 contains 13 residues. Time point specified: sample taken at primary tumor resection. Patients with untreated early-stage non-small cell lung cancer, numbering around 72, were the donors. Tumor, nontumor lung or frozen PBMC supplied whole RNA that was sequenced unsorted.

The receptor comes from a female donor with early-stage non-small cell lung cancer. Specimen: PBMCs, collected at surgery. The chain links TRBV4-3 to TRBJ1-1; maybe TRBD1 (5 bases). The CDR3 DNA follows: TGCGCCAGCAGCCGACAGTTATCGACTGAAGCTTTCTTT. Its protein is CASSRQLSTEAFF.